Listed below are T cell receptor beta chains from one sample, sequenced in a study of ipilimumab plus nivolumab after autologous stem cell transplantation. The data were produced by immunoSEQ multiplex PCR, yet TCRdb's version contains in-frame clones alone and is incomplete. Of about 12,000 clones detected, around 78% appear once; the ten largest clones hold approximately 17%. This sample comprised PBMCs, obtained in a trial of ipilimumab plus nivolumab as post-transplant consolidation. The receptors shown here come from a male donor with diffuse large B-cell lymphoma. Both conserved end residues are part of each CDR3. Each record gives: V gene, CDR3 length, J gene, clone size, D gene, CDR3 protein, CDR3 DNA. The D gene is left open where the match is weak. A clone size is listed for some rows: how often the clone was seen (once, few, many), or a class if it is expanded.

TRBV2	15	TRBJ2-1	.	.	CASSGTGGGYNEQFF	TGTGCCAGCAGTGGGACGGGGGGCGGGTACAATGAGCAGTTCTTC
TRBV27	12	TRBJ2-3	few	.	CASSSYTDTQYF	TGTGCCAGCAGTTCGTACACAGATACGCAGTATTTT
TRBV2	15	TRBJ2-5	few	TRBD1	CASSDGGQGFETQYF	TGTGCCAGCAGTGACGGAGGACAGGGGTTTGAGACCCAGTACTTC
TRBV29-1	13	TRBJ2-7	.	.	CSGRTPDSYEQYF	TGCAGCGGACGGACCCCCGACTCCTACGAGCAGTACTTC
TRBV25-1	18	TRBJ2-5	once	TRBD2	CASSEGRLAGVYQETQYF	TGTGCCAGCAGTGAAGGGAGGCTAGCGGGAGTGTACCAAGAGACCCAGTACTTC
TRBV5-1	15	TRBJ2-2	once	TRBD1	CASSQGQGRNGELFF	TGCGCCAGCAGCCAGGGACAGGGAAGGAACGGGGAGCTGTTTTTT
TRBV14	13	TRBJ2-1	.	.	CASSQDRHNEQFF	TGTGCCAGCAGCCAAGACAGACACAATGAGCAGTTCTTC
TRBV18	15	TRBJ2-2	.	.	CASSPLGRGSGELFF	TGTGCCAGCTCACCACTCGGACGAGGGTCCGGGGAGCTGTTTTTT
TRBV28	16	TRBJ2-5	.	TRBD1	CASSFPRGQGRETQYF	TGTGCCAGCAGTTTCCCCCGGGGACAGGGAAGGGAGACCCAGTACTTC
TRBV6-5	14	TRBJ1-1	.	.	CASSYSIVLTEAFF	TGTGCCAGCAGTTACTCGATAGTCCTAACTGAAGCTTTCTTT
TRBV2	14	TRBJ1-1	.	.	CASRKQDMNTEAFF	TGTGCCAGCAGGAAACAGGACATGAACACTGAAGCTTTCTTT
TRBV2	14	TRBJ2-1	.	TRBD1	CASRLDRGGDEQFF	TGTGCCAGCCGATTAGACAGGGGGGGCGATGAGCAGTTCTTC
TRBV18	12	TRBJ1-1	.	.	CASSPAGSEAFF	TGTGCCAGCTCACCGGCCGGATCTGAAGCTTTCTTT
TRBV7-2	12	TRBJ2-2	few	.	CANKAGPGELFF	TGTGCCAATAAGGCGGGCCCCGGGGAGCTGTTTTTT
TRBV4-1	16	TRBJ1-6	.	.	CASSQPATRVNSPLHF	TGCGCCAGCAGCCAACCTGCCACAAGGGTTAATTCACCCCTCCACTTT
TRBV6-5	14	TRBJ2-7	.	.	CASSFSRPTYEQYF	TGTGCCAGCAGTTTTTCAAGGCCAACCTACGAGCAGTACTTC
TRBV7-8	15	TRBJ1-1	once	.	CASSSRAPSGTEAFF	TGTGCCAGCAGCTCCCGGGCCCCCTCGGGCACTGAAGCTTTCTTT
TRBV5-1	14	TRBJ2-7	.	TRBD1	CASSLAGQVYEQYF	TGCGCCAGCAGCTTGGCGGGACAGGTCTACGAGCAGTACTTC
TRBV27	15	TRBJ2-7	.	.	CASSPYRKGVKEQYF	TGTGCCAGCAGTCCCTACAGGAAAGGGGTTAAAGAGCAGTACTTC
TRBV7-6	15	TRBJ2-6	.	.	CASRAGVSGANVLTF	TGTGCCAGCAGGGCCGGGGTCTCTGGGGCCAACGTCCTGACTTTC
TRBV5-1	15	TRBJ1-1	.	TRBD1	CASSTTGQGGTEAFF	TGCGCCAGCAGCACCACGGGACAGGGGGGCACTGAAGCTTTCTTT
TRBV10-1	14	TRBJ1-2	.	.	CASSVVHKVYGYTF	TGCGCCAGCAGTGTGGTTCATAAGGTCTATGGCTACACCTTC
TRBV7-2	15	TRBJ1-5	.	.	CASSRSGTSNQPQHF	TGTGCCAGCAGCCGATCAGGTACGAGCAATCAGCCCCAGCATTTT
TRBV5-1	14	TRBJ2-3	.	.	CASSWDTQADTQYF	TGCGCCAGCAGCTGGGACACGCAAGCGGATACGCAGTATTTT
TRBV7-2	14	TRBJ2-3	.	.	CASSLLAIPDTQYF	TGTGCCAGCAGCTTGCTAGCGATTCCAGATACGCAGTATTTT
TRBV27	13	TRBJ2-2	.	.	CASSARIGGELFF	TGTGCCAGCAGTGCGAGGATCGGCGGGGAGCTGTTTTTT
TRBV19	17	TRBJ2-2	.	TRBD2	CASSRGLAGGNTGELFF	TGTGCCAGTAGTAGGGGACTAGCGGGAGGGAACACCGGGGAGCTGTTTTTT
TRBV15	14	TRBJ1-2	.	.	CATSRDRGPGGYTF	TGTGCCACCAGCAGAGATCGAGGGCCAGGGGGCTACACCTTC
TRBV10-2	14	TRBJ1-2	.	.	CASSGGLEAGGYTF	TGCGCCAGCAGTGGTGGGTTGGAGGCGGGGGGCTACACCTTC
TRBV27	14	TRBJ2-2	.	.	CASSFSGNTGELFF	TGTGCCAGCAGTTTCTCGGGGAACACCGGGGAGCTGTTTTTT
TRBV6-1	12	TRBJ1-1	.	.	CASTWGGTEAFF	TGTGCCAGCACTTGGGGGGGCACTGAAGCTTTCTTT
TRBV6-1	16	TRBJ1-1	.	TRBD1	CASSESTYRGGTEAFF	TGTGCCAGCAGTGAAAGTACTTACAGGGGCGGCACTGAAGCTTTCTTT
TRBV5-6	16	TRBJ2-4	.	TRBD2	CASSRLRGGLQNIQYF	TGTGCCAGCAGCCGTCTGCGGGGGGGCCTCCAAAACATTCAGTACTTC
TRBV5-1	16	TRBJ2-3	.	.	CASSLSMRPGPDTQYF	TGCGCCAGCAGCTTGTCTATGAGACCGGGGCCAGATACGCAGTATTTT
TRBV12-5	16	TRBJ2-7	.	.	CASGLGRTRPREEQYF	TGTGCTAGTGGTTTGGGAAGGACTCGACCTAGGGAAGAGCAGTACTTC
TRBV27	15	TRBJ2-3	.	.	CASSLSSPPAGTQYF	TGTGCCAGCAGTTTATCGTCCCCACCGGCGGGGACGCAGTATTTT
TRBV7-2	14	TRBJ2-3	once	.	CASSLVAVTDTQYF	TGTGCCAGCAGCTTAGTAGCGGTCACAGATACGCAGTATTTT
TRBV5-1	14	TRBJ1-2	.	TRBD1	CASSRLLDRDGYTF	TGCGCCAGCTCCCGACTCCTGGACAGGGACGGCTACACCTTC
TRBV12-5	14	TRBJ2-1	.	.	CASGLVIRDNEQFF	TGTGCTAGTGGTTTGGTGATCAGGGACAATGAGCAGTTCTTC
TRBV7-9	13	TRBJ2-1	.	.	CASSPWPYNEQFF	TGTGCCAGCAGCCCATGGCCTTACAATGAGCAGTTCTTC
TRBV11-3	14	TRBJ2-5	.	TRBD2	CASSPGGSKETQYF	TGTGCCAGCAGTCCGGGAGGCTCAAAAGAGACCCAGTACTTC
TRBV7-9	16	TRBJ2-3	.	TRBD2	CASSSGLAGTTDTQYF	TGTGCCAGCAGCTCGGGACTAGCGGGGACCACAGATACGCAGTATTTT